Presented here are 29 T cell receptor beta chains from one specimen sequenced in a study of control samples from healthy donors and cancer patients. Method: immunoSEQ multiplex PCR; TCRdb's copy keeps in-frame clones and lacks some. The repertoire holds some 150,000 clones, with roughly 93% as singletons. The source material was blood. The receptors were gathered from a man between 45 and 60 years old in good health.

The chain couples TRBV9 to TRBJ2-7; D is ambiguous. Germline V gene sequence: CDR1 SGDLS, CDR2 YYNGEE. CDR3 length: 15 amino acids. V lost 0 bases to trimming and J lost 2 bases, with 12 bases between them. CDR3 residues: CASSVVRHFTYEQYF. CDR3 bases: TGTGCCAGCAGCGTAGTACGGCACTTTACCTACGAGCAGTACTTC.

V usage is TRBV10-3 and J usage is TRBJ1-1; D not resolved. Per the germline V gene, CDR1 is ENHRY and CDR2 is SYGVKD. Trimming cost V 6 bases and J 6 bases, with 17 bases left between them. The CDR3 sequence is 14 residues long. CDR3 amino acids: CAIRGPVENSEAFF. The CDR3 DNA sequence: TGTGCCATCAGGGGCCCCGTAGAGAATTCTGAAGCTTTCTTT.

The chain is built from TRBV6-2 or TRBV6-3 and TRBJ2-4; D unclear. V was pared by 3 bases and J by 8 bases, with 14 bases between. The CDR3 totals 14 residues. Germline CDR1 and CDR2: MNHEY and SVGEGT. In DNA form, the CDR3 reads TGTGCCAGCAGTTATACTTCCGAAGGGCACATTCAGTACTTC. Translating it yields CASSYTSEGHIQYF.

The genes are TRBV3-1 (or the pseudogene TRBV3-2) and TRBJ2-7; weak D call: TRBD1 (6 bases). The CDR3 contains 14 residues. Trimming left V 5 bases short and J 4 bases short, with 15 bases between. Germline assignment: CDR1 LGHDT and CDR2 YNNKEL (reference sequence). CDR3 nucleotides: TGTGCCAGCAGCAGAACAGGGCAGTCATACGAGCAGTACTTC. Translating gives CASSRTGQSYEQYF.

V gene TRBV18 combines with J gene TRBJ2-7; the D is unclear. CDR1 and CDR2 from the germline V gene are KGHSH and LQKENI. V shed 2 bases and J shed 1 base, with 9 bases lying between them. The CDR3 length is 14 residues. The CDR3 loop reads CASSPSPDSYEQYF. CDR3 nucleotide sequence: TGTGCCAGCTCACCAAGCCCAGATTCCTACGAGCAGTACTTC.

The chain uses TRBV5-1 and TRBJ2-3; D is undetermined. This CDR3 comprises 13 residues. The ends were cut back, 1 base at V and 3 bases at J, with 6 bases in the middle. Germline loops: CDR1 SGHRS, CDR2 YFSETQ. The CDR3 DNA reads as TGCGCCAGCAGCTTGTCGACGACAGATACGCAGTATTTT. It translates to CASSLSTTDTQYF.

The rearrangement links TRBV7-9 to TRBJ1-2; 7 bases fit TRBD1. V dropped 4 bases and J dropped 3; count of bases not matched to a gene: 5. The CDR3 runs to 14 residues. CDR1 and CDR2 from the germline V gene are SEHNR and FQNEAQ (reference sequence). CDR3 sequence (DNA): TGTGCCAGCAGCTCGGGACAGTCCTACTATGGCTACACCTTC. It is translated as CASSSGQSYYGYTF. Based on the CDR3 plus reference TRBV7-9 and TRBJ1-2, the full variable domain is DTGVSQNPRHKITKRGQNVTFRCDPISEHNRLYWYRQTLGQGPEFLTYFQNEAQLEKSRLLSDRFSAERPKGSFSTLEIQRTEQGDSAMYLCASSSGQSYYGYTFGSGTRLTVV.

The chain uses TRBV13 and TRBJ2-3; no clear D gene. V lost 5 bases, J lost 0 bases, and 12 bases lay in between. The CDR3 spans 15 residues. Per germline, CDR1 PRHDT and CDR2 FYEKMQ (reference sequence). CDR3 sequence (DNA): TGTGCCAGCAGCCTTGGGCCAGGTAGCACAGATACGCAGTATTTT. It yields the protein CASSLGPGSTDTQYF.

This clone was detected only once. CDR3 region: CASSLRRGPNSGANVLTF. The CDR3 bases are TGTGCCAGTAGTCTTAGGCGGGGCCCCAACTCTGGGGCCAACGTCCTGACTTTC. This chain links TRBV19 with TRBJ2-6; D may be TRBD2 (6 bases). The CDR3 totals 18 residues. CDR1 is LNHDA and CDR2 is SQIVND in the germline V gene (reference sequence). Trimming stripped 5 bases from V and 0 bases from J, with 17 bases between.

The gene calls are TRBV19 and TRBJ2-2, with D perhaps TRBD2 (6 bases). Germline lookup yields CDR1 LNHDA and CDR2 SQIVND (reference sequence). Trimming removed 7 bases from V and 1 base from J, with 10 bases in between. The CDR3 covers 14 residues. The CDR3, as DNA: TGTGCCAGTAAGGTCGGGGGGAACACCGGGGAGCTGTTTTTT. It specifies CASKVGGNTGELFF.

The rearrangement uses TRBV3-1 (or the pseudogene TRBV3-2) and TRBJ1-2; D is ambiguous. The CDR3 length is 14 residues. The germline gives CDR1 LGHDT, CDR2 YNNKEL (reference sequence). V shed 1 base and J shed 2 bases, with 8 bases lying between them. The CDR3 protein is CASSQVRGNYGYTF. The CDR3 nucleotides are TGTGCCAGCAGCCAAGTTCGAGGGAACTATGGCTACACCTTC.

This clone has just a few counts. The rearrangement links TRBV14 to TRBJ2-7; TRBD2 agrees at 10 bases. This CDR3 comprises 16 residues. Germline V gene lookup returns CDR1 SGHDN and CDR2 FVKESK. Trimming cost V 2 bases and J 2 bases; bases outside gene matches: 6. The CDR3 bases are TGTGCCAGCAGCCAACGTAGCGGGAGGTTCGCCTACGAGCAGTACTTC. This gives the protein CASSQRSGRFAYEQYF.

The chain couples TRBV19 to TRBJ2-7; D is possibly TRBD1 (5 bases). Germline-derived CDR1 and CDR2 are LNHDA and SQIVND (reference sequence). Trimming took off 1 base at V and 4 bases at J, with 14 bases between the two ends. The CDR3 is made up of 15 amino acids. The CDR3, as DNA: TGTGCCAGTAGTATAGGGGGCGCGACTCCTTACGAGCAGTACTTC. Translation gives CASSIGGATPYEQYF.

Here the CDR3 DNA reads TGTGCCTGGTCGACAGGGGGCGATTCACCCCTCCACTTT. Residues: CAWSTGGDSPLHF. The rearrangement uses TRBV30 and TRBJ1-6, with 10 bases lining up with TRBD1. The CDR3 covers 13 residues. The germline CDR1 and CDR2 sequences are GTSNPN and SVGIG (reference sequence). J gave up 8 bases and V 5 bases, and 3 bases lay outside the gene matches.

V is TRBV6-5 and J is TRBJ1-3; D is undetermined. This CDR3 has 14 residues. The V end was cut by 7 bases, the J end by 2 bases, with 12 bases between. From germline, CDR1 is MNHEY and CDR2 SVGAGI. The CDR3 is CASTLRGPGNTIYF. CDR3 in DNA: TGTGCCAGCACCTTGAGAGGGCCTGGAAACACCATATATTTT.

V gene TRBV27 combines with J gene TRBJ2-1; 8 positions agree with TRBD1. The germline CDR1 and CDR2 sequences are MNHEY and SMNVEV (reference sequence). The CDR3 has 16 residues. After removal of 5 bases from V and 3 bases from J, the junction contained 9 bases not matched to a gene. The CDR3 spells CASSQGVTGDYNEQFF. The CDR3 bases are TGTGCCAGCAGTCAGGGAGTGACAGGGGACTACAATGAGCAGTTCTTC.

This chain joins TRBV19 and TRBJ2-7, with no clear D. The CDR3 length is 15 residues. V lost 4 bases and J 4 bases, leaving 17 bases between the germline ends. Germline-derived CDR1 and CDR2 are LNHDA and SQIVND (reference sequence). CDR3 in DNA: TGTGCCAGTAGTACTCAATCCAAAGGGATTTACGAGCAGTACTTC. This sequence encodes CASSTQSKGIYEQYF.

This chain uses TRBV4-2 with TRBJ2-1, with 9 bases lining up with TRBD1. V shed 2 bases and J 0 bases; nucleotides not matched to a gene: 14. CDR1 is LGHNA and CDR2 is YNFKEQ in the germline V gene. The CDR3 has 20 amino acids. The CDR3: CASSQRIIQGALSSYNEQFF. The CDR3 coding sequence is TGTGCCAGCAGCCAACGTATAATACAGGGGGCTTTGAGCTCCTACAATGAGCAGTTCTTC.

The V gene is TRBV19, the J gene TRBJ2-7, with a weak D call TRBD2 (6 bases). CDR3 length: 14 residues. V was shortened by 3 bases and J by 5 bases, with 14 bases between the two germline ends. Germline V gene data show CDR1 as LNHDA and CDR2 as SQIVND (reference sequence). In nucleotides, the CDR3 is TGTGCCAGTAGTATTGGAGGGGCGCAGGACGAGCAGTACTTC. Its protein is CASSIGGAQDEQYF. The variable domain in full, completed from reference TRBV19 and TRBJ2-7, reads DGGITQSPKYLFRKEGQNVTLSCEQNLNHDAMYWYRQDPGQGLRLIYYSQIVNDFQKGDIAEGYSVSREKKESFPLTVTSAQKNPTAFYLCASSIGGAQDEQYFGPGTRLTVT.

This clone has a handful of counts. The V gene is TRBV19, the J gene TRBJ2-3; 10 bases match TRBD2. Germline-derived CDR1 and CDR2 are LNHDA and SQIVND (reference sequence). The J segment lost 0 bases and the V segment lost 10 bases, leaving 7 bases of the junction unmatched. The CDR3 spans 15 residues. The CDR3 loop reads CATRTSGFSTDTQYF. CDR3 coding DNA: TGTGCCACGCGGACTAGCGGATTTAGCACAGATACGCAGTATTTT.

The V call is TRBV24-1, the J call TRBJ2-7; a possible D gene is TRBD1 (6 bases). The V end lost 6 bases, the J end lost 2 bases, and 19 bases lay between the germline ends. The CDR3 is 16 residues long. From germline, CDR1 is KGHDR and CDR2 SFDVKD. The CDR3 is CATSPATGQGTYEQYF. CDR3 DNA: TGTGCCACCAGTCCCGCGACAGGTCAGGGGACCTACGAGCAGTACTTC.

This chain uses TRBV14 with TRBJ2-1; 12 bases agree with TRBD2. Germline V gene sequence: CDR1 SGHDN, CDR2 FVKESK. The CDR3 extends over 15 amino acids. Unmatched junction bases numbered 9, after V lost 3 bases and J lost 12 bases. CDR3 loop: CASSQTRLAGEGQFF. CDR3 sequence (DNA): TGTGCCAGCAGCCAGACGAGACTAGCGGGAGAGGGGCAGTTCTTC.

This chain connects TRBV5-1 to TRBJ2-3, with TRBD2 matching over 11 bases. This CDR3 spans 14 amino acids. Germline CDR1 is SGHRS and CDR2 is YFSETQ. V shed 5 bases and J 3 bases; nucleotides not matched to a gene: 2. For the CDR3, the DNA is TGCGCCAGCAGAGGACTAGCGGGTACAGATACGCAGTATTTT. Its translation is CASRGLAGTDTQYF.

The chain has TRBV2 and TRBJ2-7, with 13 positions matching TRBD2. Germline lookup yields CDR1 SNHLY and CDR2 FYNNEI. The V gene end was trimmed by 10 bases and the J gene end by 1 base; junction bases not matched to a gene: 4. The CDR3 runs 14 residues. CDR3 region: CATSLAGGSYEQYF. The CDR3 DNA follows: TGTGCCACCTCACTAGCGGGAGGGTCCTACGAGCAGTACTTC. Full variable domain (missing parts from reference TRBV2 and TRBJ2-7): EPEVTQTPSHQVTQMGQEVILRCVPISNHLYFYWYRQILGQKVEFLVSFYNNEISEKSEIFDDQFSVERPDGSNFTLKIRSTKLEDSAMYFCATSLAGGSYEQYFGPGTRLTVT.

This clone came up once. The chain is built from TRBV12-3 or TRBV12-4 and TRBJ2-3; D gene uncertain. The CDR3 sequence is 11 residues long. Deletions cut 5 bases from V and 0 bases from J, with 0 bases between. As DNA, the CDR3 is TGTGCCAGCAGTAGCACAGATACGCAGTATTTT. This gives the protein CASSSTDTQYF.

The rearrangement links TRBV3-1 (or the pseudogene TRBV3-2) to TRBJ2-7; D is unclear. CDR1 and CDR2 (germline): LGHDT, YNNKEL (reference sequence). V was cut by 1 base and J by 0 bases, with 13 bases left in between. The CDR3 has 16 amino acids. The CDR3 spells CASSQVLDFPSYEQYF. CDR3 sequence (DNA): TGTGCCAGCAGCCAAGTCCTCGACTTCCCCTCCTACGAGCAGTACTTC.

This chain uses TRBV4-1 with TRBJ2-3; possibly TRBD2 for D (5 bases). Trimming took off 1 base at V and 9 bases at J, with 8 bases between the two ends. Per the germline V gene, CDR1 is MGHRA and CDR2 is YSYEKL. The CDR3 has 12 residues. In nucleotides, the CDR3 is TGCGCCAGCAGCCAAGTCGGAGGCACGCAGTATTTT. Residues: CASSQVGGTQYF.

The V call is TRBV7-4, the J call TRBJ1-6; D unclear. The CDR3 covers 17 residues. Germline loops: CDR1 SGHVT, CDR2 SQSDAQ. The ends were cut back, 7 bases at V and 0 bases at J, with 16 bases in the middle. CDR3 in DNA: TGTGCCAGCATTTCTTCCCCGTTGGGCTCCTATAATTCACCCCTCCACTTT. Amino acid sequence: CASISSPLGSYNSPLHF.

Here the CDR3 reads CSARTGSKDNSPLHF. Here the CDR3 DNA reads TGCAGCGCCAGGACAGGGTCGAAAGATAATTCACCCCTCCACTTT. V and J are TRBV29-1 and TRBJ1-6, with 8 bases identical to TRBD1. Per germline, CDR1 SQVTM and CDR2 ANQGSEA. V trimming: 7 bases; J trimming: 5 bases; junction bases outside the gene matches: 10. The CDR3 sequence is 15 residues long.